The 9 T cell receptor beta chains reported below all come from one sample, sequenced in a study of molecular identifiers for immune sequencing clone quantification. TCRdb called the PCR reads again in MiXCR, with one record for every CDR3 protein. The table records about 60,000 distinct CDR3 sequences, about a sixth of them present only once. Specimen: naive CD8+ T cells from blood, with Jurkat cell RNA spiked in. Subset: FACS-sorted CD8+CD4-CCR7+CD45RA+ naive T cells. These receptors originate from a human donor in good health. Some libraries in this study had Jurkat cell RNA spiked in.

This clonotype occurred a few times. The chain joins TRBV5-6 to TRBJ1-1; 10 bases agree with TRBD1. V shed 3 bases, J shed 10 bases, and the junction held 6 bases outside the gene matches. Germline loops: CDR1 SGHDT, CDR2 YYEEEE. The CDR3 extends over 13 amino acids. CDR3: CASSSGTGEAAFF. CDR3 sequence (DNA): TGTGCCAGCAGCTCTGGGACAGGGGAGGCAGCTTTCTTT.

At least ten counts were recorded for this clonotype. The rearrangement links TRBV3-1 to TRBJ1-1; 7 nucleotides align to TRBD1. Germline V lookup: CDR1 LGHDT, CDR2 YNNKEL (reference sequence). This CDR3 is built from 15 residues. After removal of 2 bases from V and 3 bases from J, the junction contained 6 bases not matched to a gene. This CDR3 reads CASSQPDREDTEAFF. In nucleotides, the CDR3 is TGTGCCAGCAGCCAACCTGACAGGGAGGACACTGAAGCTTTCTTT. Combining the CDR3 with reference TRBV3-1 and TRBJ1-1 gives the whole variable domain DTAVSQTPKYLVTQMGNDKSIKCEQNLGHDTMYWYKQDSKKFLKIMFSYNNKELIINETVPNRFSPKSPDKAHLNLHINSLELGDSAVYFCASSQPDREDTEAFFGQGTRLTVV.

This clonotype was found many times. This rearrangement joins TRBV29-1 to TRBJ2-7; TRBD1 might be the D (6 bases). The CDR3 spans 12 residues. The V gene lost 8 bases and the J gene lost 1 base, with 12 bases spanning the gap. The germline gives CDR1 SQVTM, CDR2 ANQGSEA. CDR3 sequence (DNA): TGCAGCATACGACAGGAGTCCTACGAGCAGTACTTC. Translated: CSIRQESYEQYF.

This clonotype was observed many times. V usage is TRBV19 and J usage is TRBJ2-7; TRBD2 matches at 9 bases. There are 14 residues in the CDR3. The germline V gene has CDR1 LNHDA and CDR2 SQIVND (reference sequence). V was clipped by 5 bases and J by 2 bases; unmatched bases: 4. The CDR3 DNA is TGTGCCAGTAGTCCGGCGGGAGGGCCCTACGAGCAGTACTTC. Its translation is CASSPAGGPYEQYF.

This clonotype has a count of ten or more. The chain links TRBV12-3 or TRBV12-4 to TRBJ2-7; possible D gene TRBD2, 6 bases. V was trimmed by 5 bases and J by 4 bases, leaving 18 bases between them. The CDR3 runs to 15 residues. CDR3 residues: CASSPLVGRRYEQYF. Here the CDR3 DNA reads TGTGCCAGCAGTCCCCTGGTCGGGAGACGGTACGAGCAGTACTTC.

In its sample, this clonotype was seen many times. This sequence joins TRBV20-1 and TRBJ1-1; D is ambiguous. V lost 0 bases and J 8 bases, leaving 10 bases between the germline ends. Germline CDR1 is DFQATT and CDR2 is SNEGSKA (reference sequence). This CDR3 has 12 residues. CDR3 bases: TGCAGTGCTAGAGATCACGTGGGGGAAGCTTTCTTT. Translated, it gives CSARDHVGEAFF.

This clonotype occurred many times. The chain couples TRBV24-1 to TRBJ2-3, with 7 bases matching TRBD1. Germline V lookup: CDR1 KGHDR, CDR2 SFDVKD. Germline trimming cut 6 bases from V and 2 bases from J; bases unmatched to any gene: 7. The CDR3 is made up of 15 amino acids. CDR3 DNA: TGTGCCACCAGTCCCTGGGACAGAGCCACAGATACGCAGTATTTT. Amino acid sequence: CATSPWDRATDTQYF.

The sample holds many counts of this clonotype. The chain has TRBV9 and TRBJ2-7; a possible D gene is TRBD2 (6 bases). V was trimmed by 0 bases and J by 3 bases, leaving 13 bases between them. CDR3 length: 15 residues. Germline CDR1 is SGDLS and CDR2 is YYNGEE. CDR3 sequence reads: CASSVEGGLIYEQYF. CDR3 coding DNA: TGTGCCAGCAGCGTAGAGGGAGGACTCATCTACGAGCAGTACTTC.

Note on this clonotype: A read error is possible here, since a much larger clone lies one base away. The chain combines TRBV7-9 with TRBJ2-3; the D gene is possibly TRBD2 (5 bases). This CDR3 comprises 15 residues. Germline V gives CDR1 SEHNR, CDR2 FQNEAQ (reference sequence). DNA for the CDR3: TGTGCCAGCAGCCATTCGGTAGGGAGCACAGATAGGCAGTATTTT. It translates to CASSHSVGSTDRQYF.